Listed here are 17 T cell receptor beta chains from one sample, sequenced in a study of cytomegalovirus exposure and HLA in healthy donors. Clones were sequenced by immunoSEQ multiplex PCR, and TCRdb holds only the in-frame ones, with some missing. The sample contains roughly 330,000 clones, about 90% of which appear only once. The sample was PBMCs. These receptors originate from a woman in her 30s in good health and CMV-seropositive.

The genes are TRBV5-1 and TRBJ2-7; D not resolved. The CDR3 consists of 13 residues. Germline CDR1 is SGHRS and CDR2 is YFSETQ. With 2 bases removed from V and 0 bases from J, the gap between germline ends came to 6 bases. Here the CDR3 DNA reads TGCGCCAGCAGCTTCGGTAGCTCCTACGAGCAGTACTTC. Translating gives CASSFGSSYEQYF.

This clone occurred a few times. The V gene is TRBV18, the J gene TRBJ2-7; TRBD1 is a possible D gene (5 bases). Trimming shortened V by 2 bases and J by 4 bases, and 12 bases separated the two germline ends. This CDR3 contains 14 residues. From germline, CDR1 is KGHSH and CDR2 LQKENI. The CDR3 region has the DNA TGTGCCAGCTCACCATCCCAGGGTTCTTACGAGCAGTACTTC. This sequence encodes CASSPSQGSYEQYF.

The CDR3 DNA follows: TGTGCCAGCAGCCCAGGACTAGCGGGGGGCGGTGAGACCCAGTACTTC. Protein: CASSPGLAGGGETQYF. The J gene is TRBJ2-5, the V gene TRBV11-3; 14 bases align to TRBD2. The junction had 7 bases not matched to a gene; V was cut back by 5 bases and J by 5 bases. The germline V gene has CDR1 SGHNT and CDR2 YENEEA. There are 16 residues in the CDR3.

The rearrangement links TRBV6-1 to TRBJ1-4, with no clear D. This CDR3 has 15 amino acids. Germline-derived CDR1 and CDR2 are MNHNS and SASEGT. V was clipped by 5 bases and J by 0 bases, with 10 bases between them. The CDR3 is CASSRYTATNEKLFF. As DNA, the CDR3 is TGTGCCAGCAGTCGATACACTGCAACTAATGAAAAACTGTTTTTT.

CDR3 sequence reads: CASSLQGAWNTEAFF. The CDR3 DNA sequence: TGTGCCAGCAGTTTACAGGGGGCATGGAACACTGAAGCTTTCTTT. V gene TRBV27 combines with J gene TRBJ1-1, with 8 bases fitting TRBD1. The trim removed 2 bases at V and 1 base at J, leaving 3 bases unmatched. The CDR3 consists of 15 residues. Germline assignment: CDR1 MNHEY and CDR2 SMNVEV (reference sequence).

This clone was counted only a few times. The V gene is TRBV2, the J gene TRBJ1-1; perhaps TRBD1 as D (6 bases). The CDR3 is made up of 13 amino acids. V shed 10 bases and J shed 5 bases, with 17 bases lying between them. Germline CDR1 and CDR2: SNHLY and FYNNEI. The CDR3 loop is CAKLGAGGTEAFF. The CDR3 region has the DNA TGTGCCAAATTGGGGGCGGGAGGTACTGAAGCTTTCTTT.

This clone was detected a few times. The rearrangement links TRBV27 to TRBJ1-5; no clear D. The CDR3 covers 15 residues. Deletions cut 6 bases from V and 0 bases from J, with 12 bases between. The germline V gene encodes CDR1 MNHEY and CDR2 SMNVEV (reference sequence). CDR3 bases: TGTGCCAGCAGGGACCGTAAATATAGCAATCAGCCCCAGCATTTT. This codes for CASRDRKYSNQPQHF.

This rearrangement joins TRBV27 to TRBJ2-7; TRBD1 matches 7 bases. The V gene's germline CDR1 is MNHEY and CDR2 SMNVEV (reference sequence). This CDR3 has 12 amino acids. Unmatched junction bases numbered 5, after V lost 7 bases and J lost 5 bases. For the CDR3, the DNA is TGTGCCAGCACCTACGGGACAGACGAGCAGTACTTC. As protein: CASTYGTDEQYF.

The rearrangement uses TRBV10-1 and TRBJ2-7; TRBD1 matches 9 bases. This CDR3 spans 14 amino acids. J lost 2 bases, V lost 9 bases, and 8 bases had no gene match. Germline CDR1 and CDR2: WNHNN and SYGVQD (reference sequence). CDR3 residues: CARPRDRDTYEQYF. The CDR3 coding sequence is TGCGCCAGGCCTCGGGACAGGGATACCTACGAGCAGTACTTC.

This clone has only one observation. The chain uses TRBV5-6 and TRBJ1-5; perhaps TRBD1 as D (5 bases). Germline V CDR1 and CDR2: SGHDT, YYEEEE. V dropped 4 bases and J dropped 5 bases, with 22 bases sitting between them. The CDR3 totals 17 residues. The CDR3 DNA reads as TGTGCCAGCAGCGCGCGGGGGGTGGGCCATTTCGATCAGCCCCAGCATTTT. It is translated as CASSARGVGHFDQPQHF.

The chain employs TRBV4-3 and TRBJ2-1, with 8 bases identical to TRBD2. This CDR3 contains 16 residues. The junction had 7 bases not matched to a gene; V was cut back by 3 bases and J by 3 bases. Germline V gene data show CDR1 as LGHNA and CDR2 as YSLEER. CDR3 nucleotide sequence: TGCGCCAGCAGCCATGCATCCGGGACTAGCTACAATGAGCAGTTCTTC. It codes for CASSHASGTSYNEQFF.

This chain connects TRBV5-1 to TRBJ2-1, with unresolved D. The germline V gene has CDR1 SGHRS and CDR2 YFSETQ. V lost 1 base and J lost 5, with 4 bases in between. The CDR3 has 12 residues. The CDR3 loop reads CASSLPDNEQFF. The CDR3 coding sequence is TGCGCCAGCAGCTTGCCCGACAATGAGCAGTTCTTC.

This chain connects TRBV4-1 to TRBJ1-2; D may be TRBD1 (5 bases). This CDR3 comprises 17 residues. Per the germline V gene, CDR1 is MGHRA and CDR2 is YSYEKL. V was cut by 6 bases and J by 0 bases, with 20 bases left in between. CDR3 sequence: CASSRLEALRANYGYTF. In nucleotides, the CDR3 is TGCGCCAGCAGTCGACTCGAGGCCCTCAGGGCTAACTATGGCTACACCTTC.

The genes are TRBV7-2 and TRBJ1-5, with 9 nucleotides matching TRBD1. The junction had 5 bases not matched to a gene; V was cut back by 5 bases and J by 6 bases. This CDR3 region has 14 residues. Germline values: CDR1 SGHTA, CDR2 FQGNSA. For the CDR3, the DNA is TGTGCCAGCAGCACACCGGGACAGGGTCAGCCCCAGCATTTT. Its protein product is CASSTPGQGQPQHF.

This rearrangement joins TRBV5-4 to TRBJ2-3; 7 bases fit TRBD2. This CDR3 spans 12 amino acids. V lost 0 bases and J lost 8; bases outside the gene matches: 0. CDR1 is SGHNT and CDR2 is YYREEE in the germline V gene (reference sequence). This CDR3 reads CASSLGGGTQYF. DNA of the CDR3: TGTGCCAGCAGCTTGGGGGGGGGTACGCAGTATTTT.

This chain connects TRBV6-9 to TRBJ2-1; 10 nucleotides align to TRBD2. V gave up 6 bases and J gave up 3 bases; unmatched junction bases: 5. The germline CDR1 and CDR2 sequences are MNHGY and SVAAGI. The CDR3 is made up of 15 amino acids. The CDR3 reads CASRNTSGNYNEQFF. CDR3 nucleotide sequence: TGTGCCAGCAGAAATACTAGCGGGAACTACAATGAGCAGTTCTTC.

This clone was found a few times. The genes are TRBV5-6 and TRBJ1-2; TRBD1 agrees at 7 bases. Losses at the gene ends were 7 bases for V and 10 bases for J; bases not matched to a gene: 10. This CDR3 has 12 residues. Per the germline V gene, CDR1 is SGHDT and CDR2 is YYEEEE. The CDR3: CASDTGEGAYTF. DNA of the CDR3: TGTGCCAGCGATACAGGGGAAGGTGCCTACACCTTC.